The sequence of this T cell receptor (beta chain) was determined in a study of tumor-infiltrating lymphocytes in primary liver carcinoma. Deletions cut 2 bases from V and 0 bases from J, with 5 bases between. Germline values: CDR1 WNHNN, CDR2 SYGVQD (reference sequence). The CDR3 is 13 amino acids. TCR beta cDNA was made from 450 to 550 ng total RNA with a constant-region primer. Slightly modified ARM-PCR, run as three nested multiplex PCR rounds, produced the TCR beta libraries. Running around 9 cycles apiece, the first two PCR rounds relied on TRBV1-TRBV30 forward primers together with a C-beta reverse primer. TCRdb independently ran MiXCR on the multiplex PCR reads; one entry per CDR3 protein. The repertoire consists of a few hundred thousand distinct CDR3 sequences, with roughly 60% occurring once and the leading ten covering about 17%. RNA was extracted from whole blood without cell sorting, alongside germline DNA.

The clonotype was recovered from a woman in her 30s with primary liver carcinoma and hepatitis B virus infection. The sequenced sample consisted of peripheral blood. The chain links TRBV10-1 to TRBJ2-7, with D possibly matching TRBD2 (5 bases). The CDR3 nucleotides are TGCGCCAGCAGTGAGGGGAGCTCCTACGAGCAGTACTTC. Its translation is CASSEGSSYEQYF.